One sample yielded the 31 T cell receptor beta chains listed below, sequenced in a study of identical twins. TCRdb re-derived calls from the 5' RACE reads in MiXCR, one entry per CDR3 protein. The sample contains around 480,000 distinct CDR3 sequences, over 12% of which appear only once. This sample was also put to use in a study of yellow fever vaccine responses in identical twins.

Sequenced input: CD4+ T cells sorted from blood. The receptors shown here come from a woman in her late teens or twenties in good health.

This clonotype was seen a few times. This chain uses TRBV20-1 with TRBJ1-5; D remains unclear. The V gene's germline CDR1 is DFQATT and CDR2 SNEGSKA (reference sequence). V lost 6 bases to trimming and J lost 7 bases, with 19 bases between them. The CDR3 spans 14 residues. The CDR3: CSAPEDAGSQPQHF. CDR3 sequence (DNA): TGCAGTGCACCTGAGGATGCGGGGAGCCAGCCCCAGCATTTT.

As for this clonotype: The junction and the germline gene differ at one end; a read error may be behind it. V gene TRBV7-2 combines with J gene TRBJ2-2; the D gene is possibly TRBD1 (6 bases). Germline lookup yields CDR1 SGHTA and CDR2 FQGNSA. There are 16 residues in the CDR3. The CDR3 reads CASSLLGAGNTGEPFF. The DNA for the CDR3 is TGTGCCAGCAGCTTATTGGGGGCCGGGAACACCGGGGAGCCGTTTTTT.

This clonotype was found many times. In DNA, the CDR3 is TGTGCCAGCACCCAACCGAGCGGGGAATATACGCAGTATTTT. It translates to CASTQPSGEYTQYF. The gene calls are TRBV7-2 and TRBJ2-3; 7 bases are shared with TRBD2. The CDR3 loop spans 14 amino acids. In germline, CDR1 is SGHTA, CDR2 FQGNSA. Trimming took 7 bases from V and 7 from J; bases not matched to a gene: 11.

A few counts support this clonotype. The DNA for the CDR3 is TGTGCCAGCAGCTTATTCCGGGACAGGGCTGGAGAGCAGTACTTC. This sequence encodes CASSLFRDRAGEQYF. The gene calls are TRBV7-9 and TRBJ2-7, with 9 bases identical to TRBD1. The CDR3 loop spans 15 amino acids. Germline V gene lookup returns CDR1 SEHNR and CDR2 FQNEAQ (reference sequence). J was trimmed by 7 bases and V by 2 bases; bases with no gene match: 9.

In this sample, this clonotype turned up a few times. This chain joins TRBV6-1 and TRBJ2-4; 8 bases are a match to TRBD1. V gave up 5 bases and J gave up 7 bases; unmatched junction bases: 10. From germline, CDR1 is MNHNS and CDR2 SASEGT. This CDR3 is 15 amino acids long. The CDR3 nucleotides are TGTGCCAGCAGTCGGACAGGGAACGGGGCGAACATTCAGTACTTC. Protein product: CASSRTGNGANIQYF.

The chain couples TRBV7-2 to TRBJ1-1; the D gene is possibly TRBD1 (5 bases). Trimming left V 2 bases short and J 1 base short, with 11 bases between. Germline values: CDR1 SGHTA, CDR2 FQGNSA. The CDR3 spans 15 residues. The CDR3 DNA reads TGTGCCAGCAGCTTATTTGGAGGGACGAACACTGAAGCTTTCTTT. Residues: CASSLFGGTNTEAFF.

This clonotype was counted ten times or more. Here the CDR3 DNA reads TGCGCCAGCAGCTTGGCGGGACATAACACCGGGGAGCTGTTTTTT. This encodes CASSLAGHNTGELFF. The chain links TRBV5-1 to TRBJ2-2; a weak D match, TRBD1 (6 bases). Looked up from germline, CDR1 is SGHRS and CDR2 is YFSETQ. V lost 0 bases, J lost 2 bases, and 8 bases lay in between. This CDR3 is built from 15 residues.

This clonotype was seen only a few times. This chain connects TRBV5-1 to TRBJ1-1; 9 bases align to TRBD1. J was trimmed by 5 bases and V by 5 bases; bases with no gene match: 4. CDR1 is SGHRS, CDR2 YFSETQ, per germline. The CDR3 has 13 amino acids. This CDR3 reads CASSDRGGTEAFF. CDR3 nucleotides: TGCGCCAGCAGTGACAGGGGGGGGACTGAAGCTTTCTTT.

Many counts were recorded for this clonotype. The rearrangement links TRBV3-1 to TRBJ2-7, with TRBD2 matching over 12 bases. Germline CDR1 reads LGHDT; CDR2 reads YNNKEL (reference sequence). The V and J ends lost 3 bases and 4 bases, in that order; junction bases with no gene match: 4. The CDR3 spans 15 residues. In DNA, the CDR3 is TGTGCCAGCAGCCAGAGGACTAGCGGGACTTACGAGCAGTACTTC. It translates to CASSQRTSGTYEQYF.

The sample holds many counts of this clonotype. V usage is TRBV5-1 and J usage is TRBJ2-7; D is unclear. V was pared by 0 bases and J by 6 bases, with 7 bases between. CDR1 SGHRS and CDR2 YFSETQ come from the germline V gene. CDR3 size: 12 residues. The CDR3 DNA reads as TGCGCCAGCAGCTTGGATTTGAGCGAGCAGTACTTC. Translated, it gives CASSLDLSEQYF. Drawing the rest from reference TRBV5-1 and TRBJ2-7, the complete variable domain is KAGVTQTPRYLIKTRGQQVTLSCSPISGHRSVSWYQQTPGQGLQFLFEYFSETQRNKGNFPGRFSGRQFSNSRSEMNVSTLELGDSALYLCASSLDLSEQYFGPGTRLTVT.

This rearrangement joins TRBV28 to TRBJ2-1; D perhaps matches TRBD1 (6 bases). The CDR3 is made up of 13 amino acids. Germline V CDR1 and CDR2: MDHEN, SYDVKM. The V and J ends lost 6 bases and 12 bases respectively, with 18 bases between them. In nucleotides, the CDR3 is TGTGCCAGCAGCCTGGACAGTCTAGATTTGCAGTTCTTC. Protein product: CASSLDSLDLQFF. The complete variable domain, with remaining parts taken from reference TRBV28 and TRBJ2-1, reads DVKVTQSSRYLVKRTGEKVFLECVQDMDHENMFWYRQDPGLGLRLIYFSYDVKMKEKGDIPEGYSVSREKKERFSLILESASTNQTSMYLCASSLDSLDLQFFGPGTRLTVL.

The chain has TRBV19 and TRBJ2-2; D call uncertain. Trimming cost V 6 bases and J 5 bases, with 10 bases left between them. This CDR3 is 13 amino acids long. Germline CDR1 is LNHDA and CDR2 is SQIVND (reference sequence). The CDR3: CASRKAGTGELFF. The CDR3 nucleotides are TGTGCCAGTAGGAAAGCCGGTACCGGGGAGCTGTTTTTT.

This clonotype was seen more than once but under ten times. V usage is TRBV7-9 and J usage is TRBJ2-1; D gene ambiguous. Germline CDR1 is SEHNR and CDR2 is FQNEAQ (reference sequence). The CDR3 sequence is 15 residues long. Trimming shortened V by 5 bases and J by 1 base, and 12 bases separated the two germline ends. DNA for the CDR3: TGTGCCAGCAGCCCTCAGATAGGGTCCTACAATGAGCAGTTCTTC. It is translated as CASSPQIGSYNEQFF.

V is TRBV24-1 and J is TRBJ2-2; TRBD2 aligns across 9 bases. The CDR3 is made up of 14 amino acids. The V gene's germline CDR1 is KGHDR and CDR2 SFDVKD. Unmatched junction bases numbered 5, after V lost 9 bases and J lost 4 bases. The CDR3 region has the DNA TGTGCCACCTCAGGGACTAGCCTCACCGGGGAGCTGTTTTTT. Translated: CATSGTSLTGELFF.

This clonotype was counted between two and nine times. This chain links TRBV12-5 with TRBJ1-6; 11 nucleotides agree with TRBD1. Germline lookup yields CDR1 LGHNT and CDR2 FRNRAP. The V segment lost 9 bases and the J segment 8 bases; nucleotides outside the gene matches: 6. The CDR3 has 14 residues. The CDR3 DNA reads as TGTGCTAGGCCGGGACAGGGGGAGTATTCACCCCTCCACTTT. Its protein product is CARPGQGEYSPLHF.

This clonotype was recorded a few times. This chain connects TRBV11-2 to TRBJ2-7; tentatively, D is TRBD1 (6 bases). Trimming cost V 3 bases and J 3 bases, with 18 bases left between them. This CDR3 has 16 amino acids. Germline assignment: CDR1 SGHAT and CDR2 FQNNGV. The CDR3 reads CASSLRTEPLYYEQYF. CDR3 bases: TGTGCCAGCAGCTTGAGGACAGAACCTCTGTACTACGAGCAGTACTTC.

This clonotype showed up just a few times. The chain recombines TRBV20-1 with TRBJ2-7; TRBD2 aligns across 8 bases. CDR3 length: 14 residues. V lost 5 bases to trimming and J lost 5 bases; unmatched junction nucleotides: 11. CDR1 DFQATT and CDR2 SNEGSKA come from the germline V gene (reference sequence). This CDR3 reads CSADPGLVEHEQYF. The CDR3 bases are TGCAGTGCTGACCCGGGACTAGTAGAACACGAGCAGTACTTC.

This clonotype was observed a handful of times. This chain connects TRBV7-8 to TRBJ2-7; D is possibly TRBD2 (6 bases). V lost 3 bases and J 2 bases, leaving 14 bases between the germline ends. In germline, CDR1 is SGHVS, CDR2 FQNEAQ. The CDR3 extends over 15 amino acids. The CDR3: CASSFSGLRAYEQYF. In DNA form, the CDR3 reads TGTGCCAGCAGCTTTAGCGGTCTACGGGCCTACGAGCAGTACTTC.

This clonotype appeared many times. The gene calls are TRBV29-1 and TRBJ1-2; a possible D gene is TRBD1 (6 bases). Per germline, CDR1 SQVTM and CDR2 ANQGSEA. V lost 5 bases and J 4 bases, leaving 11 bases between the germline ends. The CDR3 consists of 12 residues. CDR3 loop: CSVYRESYGYTF. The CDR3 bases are TGCAGCGTTTACAGGGAGAGCTATGGCTACACCTTC.

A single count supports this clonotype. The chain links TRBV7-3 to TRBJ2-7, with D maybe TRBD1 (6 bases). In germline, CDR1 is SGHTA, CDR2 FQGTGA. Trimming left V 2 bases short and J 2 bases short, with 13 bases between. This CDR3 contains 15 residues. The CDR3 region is CASSLGQGHTYEQYF. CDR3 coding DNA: TGTGCCAGCAGCTTAGGGCAGGGGCACACCTACGAGCAGTACTTC.

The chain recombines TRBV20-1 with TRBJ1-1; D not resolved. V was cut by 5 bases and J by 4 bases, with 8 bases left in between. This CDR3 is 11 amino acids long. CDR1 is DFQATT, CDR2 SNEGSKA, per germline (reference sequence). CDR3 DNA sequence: TGCAGTGCTTGGGCTTCCACTGAAGCTTTCTTT. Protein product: CSAWASTEAFF.

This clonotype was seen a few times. CDR3 coding DNA: TGTGCCAGCAGCACCCTAGCGGGGCCAACAGATACGCAGTATTTT. It codes for CASSTLAGPTDTQYF. The chain combines TRBV7-9 with TRBJ2-3, with 9 nucleotides matching TRBD2. Germline CDR1 SEHNR, CDR2 FQNEAQ (reference sequence). With V trimmed by 5 bases and J by 3 bases, 6 bases remained unmatched. The CDR3 has 15 residues.

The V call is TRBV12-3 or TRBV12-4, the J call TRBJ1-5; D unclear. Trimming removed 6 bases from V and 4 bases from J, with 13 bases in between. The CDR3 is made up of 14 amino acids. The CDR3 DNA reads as TGTGCCAGCAGCCGGGCCACCAATAATCAGCCCCAGCATTTT. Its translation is CASSRATNNQPQHF.

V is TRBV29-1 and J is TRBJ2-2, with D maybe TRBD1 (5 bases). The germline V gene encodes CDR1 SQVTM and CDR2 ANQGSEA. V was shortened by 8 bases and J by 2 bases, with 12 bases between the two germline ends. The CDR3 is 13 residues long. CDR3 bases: TGCAGCCTCCCGGACACAAACACCGGGGAGCTGTTTTTT. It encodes CSLPDTNTGELFF.

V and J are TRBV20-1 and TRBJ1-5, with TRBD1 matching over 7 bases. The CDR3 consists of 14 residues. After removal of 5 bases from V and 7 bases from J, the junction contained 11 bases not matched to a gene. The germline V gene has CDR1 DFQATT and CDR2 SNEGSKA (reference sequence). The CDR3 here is CSALTGRIGQPQHF. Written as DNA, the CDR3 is TGCAGTGCTTTGACAGGGCGTATCGGGCAGCCCCAGCATTTT.

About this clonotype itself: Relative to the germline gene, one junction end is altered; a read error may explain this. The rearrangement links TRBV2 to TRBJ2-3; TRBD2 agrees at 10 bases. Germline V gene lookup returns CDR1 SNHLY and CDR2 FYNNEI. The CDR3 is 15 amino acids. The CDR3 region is CVSSEERGGADTQYF. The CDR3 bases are TGTGTCAGCAGTGAAGAGCGGGGGGGCGCAGATACGCAGTATTTT.

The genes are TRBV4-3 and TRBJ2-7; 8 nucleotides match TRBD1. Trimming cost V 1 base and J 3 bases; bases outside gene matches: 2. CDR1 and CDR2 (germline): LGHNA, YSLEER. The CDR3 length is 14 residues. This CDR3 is CASSQARGLYEQYF. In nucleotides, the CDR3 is TGCGCCAGCAGCCAAGCCAGGGGGCTCTACGAGCAGTACTTC.

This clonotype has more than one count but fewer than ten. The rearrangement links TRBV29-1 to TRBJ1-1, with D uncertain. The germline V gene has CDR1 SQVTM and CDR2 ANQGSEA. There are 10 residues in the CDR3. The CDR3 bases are TGCAGTGGAGTGGACACTGAAGCTTTCTTT. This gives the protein CSGVDTEAFF. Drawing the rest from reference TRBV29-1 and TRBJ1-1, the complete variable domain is SAVISQKPSRDICQRGTSLTIQCQVDSQVTMMFWYRQQPGQSLTLIATANQGSEATYESGFVIDKFPISRPNLTFSTLTVSNMSPEDSSIYLCSGVDTEAFFGQGTRLTVV.

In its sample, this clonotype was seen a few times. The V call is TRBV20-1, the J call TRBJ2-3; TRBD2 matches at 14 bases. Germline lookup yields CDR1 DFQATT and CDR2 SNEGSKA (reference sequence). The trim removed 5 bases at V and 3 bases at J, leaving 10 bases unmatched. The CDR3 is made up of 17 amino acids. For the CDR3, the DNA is TGCAGTGCTGCCCCGGGACTAGCGGGAGCTGGAACAGATACGCAGTATTTT. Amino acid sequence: CSAAPGLAGAGTDTQYF.

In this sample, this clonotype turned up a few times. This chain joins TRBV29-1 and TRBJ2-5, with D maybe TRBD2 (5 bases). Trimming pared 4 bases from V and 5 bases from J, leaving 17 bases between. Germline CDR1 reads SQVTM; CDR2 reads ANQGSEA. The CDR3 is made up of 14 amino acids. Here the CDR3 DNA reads TGCAGCGTTGCGCCCGGGATCATCCAGGAGACCCAGTACTTC. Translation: CSVAPGIIQETQYF.

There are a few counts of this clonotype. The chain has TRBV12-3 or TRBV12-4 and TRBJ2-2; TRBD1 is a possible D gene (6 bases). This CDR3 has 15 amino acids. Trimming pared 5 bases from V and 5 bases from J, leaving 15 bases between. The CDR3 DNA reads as TGTGCCAGCAGTAAACTAGGAAGGGGGACCGGGGAGCTGTTTTTT. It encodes CASSKLGRGTGELFF.